This entry features one TCR beta chain sequence. Its antigen is as yet unknown. The CDR3 is 16 amino acids. The germline CDR1 and CDR2 sequences are SEHNR and FQNEAQ (reference sequence). Trimming cost V 4 bases and J 1 base; bases outside gene matches: 7. The data were obtained in a study of T-cell memory formation after mild COVID-19. About the study: Clusters of TCRs were largely donor specific.

TCR alpha and TCR beta cDNA libraries carrying sample barcodes and UMIs were produced by 5'RACE using constant-segment primers. TCRdb fed the 5' RACE reads into MiXCR, producing one record per CDR3 protein. The data contain hundreds of thousands of distinct CDR3 sequences, roughly 13% of them singletons. The study, taken as a whole, reports: Pre-infection memory already had some responding clones, implying cross-reactive memory joined. Still unconfirmed is whether the second-wave clones peaking on day 37 recognized SARS-CoV-2.

Sequencing was done on a sample of PBMCs or a T cell subset sorted from them (not recorded which). The sequence was collected from a man aged 18 to 29 who had mild COVID-19 (a few samples of this study predate the infection). Cell type and time point are not known. The chain links TRBV7-9 to TRBJ1-2, with 9 nucleotides matching TRBD1. The CDR3 nucleotides are TGTGCCAGCAGCTCACCGGGACAGGGTCGTAACTATGGCTACACCTTC. Its protein product is CASSSPGQGRNYGYTF. Variable domain in full (rest from reference TRBV7-9 and TRBJ1-2): DTGVSQNPRHKITKRGQNVTFRCDPISEHNRLYWYRQTLGQGPEFLTYFQNEAQLEKSRLLSDRFSAERPKGSFSTLEIQRTEQGDSAMYLCASSSPGQGRNYGYTFGSGTRLTVV.